What follows is one TCR beta chain and its context. These data come from a study of blood T cell repertoires in COVID-19. In the study overall: Sample material is recorded as cDNA or gDNA derived from T cells, B-cell-depleted T cells, or PBMCs.

Patients of the Seattle cohort, enrolled during active infection, were followed longitudinally. Original data processing: By means of reference gene primer amplification, nucleated cell counts were estimated. The data were produced by immunoSEQ multiplex PCR, yet TCRdb's version contains in-frame clones alone and is incomplete. The V and J calls and clone size are taken from that table; D and trimming were inferred from the DNA. Among under 450,000 clones listed, about 86% were seen once. The CDR3 length is 12 residues. CDR1 and CDR2 (germline): MNHNY, SVGAGI (reference sequence). The V and J ends lost 0 bases and 7 bases respectively, with 7 bases between them.

The chain has TRBV6-6 and TRBJ2-7; D is unclear. The sequencing sample was made of peripheral blood. This receptor was taken from a woman aged 60-75 years with COVID-19, enrolled during active disease. The CDR3 coding sequence is TGTGCCAGCAGTTACTCGAGAGCTGAGCAGTACTTC. Translating it yields CASSYSRAEQYF.